This T cell receptor (beta chain) was sequenced during a study of T cell changes during pregnancy in multiple sclerosis. CDR1 and CDR2 from the germline V gene are MNHEY and SMNVEV (reference sequence). Trimming left V 2 bases short and J 3 bases short, with 5 bases between. The CDR3 totals 13 residues. The method was immunoSEQ multiplex PCR; TCRdb's version includes in-frame clones alone and lacks a portion of them. The data show 55,000 to 85,000 clones, about 93% seen once. The sample holds one count of this clone. This TCR derives from a female donor with multiple sclerosis, enrolled in a pregnancy study. Here the sequenced sample was CD4+ T cells from peripheral blood mononuclear cells, taken after pregnancy. The chain is built from TRBV27 and TRBJ1-3; D remains ambiguous. The DNA of the CDR3 is TGTGCCAGCAGTTTAACGGGTGGAAACACCATATATTTT. Protein sequence: CASSLTGGNTIYF.